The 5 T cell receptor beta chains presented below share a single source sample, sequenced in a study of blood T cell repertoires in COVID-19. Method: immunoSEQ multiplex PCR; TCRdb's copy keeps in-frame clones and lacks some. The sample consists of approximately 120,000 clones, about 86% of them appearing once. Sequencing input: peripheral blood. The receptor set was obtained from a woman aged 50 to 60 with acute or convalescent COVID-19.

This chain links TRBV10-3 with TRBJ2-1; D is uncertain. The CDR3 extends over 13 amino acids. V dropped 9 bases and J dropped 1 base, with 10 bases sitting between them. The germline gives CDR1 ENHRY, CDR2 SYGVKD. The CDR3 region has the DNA TGTGCCATGTCAGAGGCATCCTACAATGAGCAGTTCTTC. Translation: CAMSEASYNEQFF.

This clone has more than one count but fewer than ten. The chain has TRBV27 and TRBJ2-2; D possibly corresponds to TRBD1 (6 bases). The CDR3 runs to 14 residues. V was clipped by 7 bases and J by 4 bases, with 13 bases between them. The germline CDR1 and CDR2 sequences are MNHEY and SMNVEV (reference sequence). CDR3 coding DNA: TGTGCCAGCAAGGACAGTCCAGCCACCGGGGAGCTGTTTTTT. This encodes CASKDSPATGELFF.

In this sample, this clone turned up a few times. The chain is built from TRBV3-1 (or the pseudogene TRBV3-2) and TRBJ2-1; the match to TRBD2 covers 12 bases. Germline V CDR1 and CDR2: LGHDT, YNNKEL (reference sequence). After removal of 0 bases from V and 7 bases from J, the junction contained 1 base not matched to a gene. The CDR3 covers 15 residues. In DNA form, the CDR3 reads TGTGCCAGCAGCCAAGAAACTAGCGGGAGGAATGAGCAGTTCTTC. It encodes CASSQETSGRNEQFF.

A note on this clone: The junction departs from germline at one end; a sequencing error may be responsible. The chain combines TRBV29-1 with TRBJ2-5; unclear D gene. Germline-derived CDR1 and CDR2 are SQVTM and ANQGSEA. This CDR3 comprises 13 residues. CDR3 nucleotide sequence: TGCAGCGTCGAAGGGCGGTACCAAGAGACCCAGTACTTC. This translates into CSVEGRYQETQYF.

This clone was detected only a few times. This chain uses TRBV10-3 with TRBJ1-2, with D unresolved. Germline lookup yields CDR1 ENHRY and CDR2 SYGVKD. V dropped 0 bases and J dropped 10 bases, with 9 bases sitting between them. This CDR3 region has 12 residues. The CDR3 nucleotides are TGTGCCATCAGTGAGTCGGGCTCCATCTACACCTTC. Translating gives CAISESGSIYTF.